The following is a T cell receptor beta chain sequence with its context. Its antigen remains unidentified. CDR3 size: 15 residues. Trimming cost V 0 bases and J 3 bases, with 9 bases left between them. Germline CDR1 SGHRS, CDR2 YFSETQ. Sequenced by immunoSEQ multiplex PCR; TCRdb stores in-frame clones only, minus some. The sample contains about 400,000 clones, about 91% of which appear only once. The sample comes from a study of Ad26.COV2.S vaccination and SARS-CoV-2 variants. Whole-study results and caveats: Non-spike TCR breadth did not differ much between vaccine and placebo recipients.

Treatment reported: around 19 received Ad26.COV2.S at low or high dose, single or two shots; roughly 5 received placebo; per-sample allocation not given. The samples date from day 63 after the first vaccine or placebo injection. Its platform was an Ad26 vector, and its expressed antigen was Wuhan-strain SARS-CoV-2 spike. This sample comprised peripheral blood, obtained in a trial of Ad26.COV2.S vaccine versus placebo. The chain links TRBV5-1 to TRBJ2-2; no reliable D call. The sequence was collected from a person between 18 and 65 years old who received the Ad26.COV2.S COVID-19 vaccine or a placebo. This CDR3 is CASSLEGGYTGELFF. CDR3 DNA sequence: TGCGCCAGCAGCTTGGAGGGCGGATACACCGGGGAGCTGTTTTTT.